This record looks at one T cell receptor (beta chain) sequence and its context. Its antigen is currently unknown. The sample originates from a study of shared clonotypes between healthy human individuals. Study conclusions and caveats: In several donors, about 5% of naive CD4 clonotypes appeared in common.

The length of the CDR3 is 19 residues. The trim removed 5 bases at V and 2 bases at J, leaving 19 bases unmatched. The germline V gene has CDR1 SGHVS and CDR2 FQNEAQ. It was CD45RO-negative cells, positively selected for CCR7, that made up naive CD8 cells, with terminally differentiated effector memory CD45RA+ cells excluded. The authors distributed each subset's genomic DNA evenly over several immunoSEQ plates. Each sorted subset replicate got 200 ng genomic DNA, around 29,000 genomes. The data were produced by immunoSEQ multiplex PCR, yet TCRdb's version contains in-frame clones alone and is incomplete. The sample carries about 700,000 clones, roughly 94% recorded once.

This TCR came from a man aged 25 to 40 in good health. The sample comprised naive CD8+ T cells sorted from blood. The rearrangement uses TRBV7-8 and TRBJ2-3, with 7 bases lining up with TRBD2. The CDR3 region has the DNA TGTGCCAGCAGCCACCCGGCTAGCGGACCTCAGGGCCCCACAGATACGCAGTATTTT. Amino acids: CASSHPASGPQGPTDTQYF.